This note documents a single TCR beta chain sequence. The sample belongs to a study of shared clonotypes between healthy human individuals. Study overall: CD4 naive cells filled three plates per donor, CD4 memory three, CD8 naive two and CD8 memory one.

TCRdb's table, derived via immunoSEQ multiplex PCR, lists solely in-frame clones and lacks some. The sample carries approximately 1.4 million clones, about 98% recorded once. Germline-derived CDR1 and CDR2 are SEHNR and FQNEAQ (reference sequence). This CDR3 has 16 residues. With V trimmed by 1 base and J by 3 bases, 8 bases remained unmatched. The J gene is TRBJ2-5, the V gene TRBV7-9; 7 bases line up with TRBD2. Material for sequencing was naive CD4+ T cells sorted from blood. Subset reported: CD45RA+ positively selected. This sequence was found in a man between 25 and 39 years old in good health. CDR3 loop: CASSLGLAVNKETQYF. The CDR3 coding sequence is TGTGCCAGCAGCTTAGGCCTAGCGGTTAACAAAGAGACCCAGTACTTC.